The 2 T cell receptor beta chains given below trace back to one sample, sequenced in a study of T cell repertoires in cytomegalovirus infection. TCRdb recomputed calls from the reads with MiXCR, one row per CDR3 protein. The table shows 640,000 or so distinct CDR3 sequences, with roughly 36% occurring only once. These receptors' antigens are unknown. The material sequenced was cultured PBMCs, taken from culture after CMV antigen stimulation. Receptors were obtained from a human donor in good health (CMV status not recorded). Some clones in this sample may be carry-over from other donors' samples.

The chain combines TRBV6-2 or TRBV6-3 with TRBJ2-3, with D possibly matching TRBD1 (5 bases). This CDR3 has 18 residues. V lost 2 bases and J 8 bases, leaving 26 bases between the germline ends. Germline CDR1 is MNHEY and CDR2 is SVGEGT. Here the CDR3 reads CASSYPKLRPNAGATQYF. As DNA, the CDR3 is TGTGCCAGCAGTTACCCGAAGTTAAGACCGAACGCTGGGGCTACGCAGTATTTT.

The gene calls are TRBV20-1 and TRBJ2-7; 10 positions agree with TRBD1. The J segment lost 6 bases and the V segment lost 7 bases, leaving 15 bases of the junction unmatched. Germline loops: CDR1 DFQATT, CDR2 SNEGSKA (reference sequence). This CDR3 contains 15 residues. The DNA of the CDR3 is TGCAGTGTCCCGAGCGCCGGGACAGGGGATACCGAGCAGTACTTC. Its protein product is CSVPSAGTGDTEQYF.